These 21 T cell receptor beta chains came from one sample sequenced in a study of regulatory T cells in long-lasting Graves disease. Time point: newly diagnosed GD, antithyroid drugs for less than 3 months. PBMCs were the source of the RNA used for TCR sequencing. Construction of TCR beta libraries relied on iRepertoire HTBI primers and on Arm-PCR targeting CDR3 regions. One entry per CDR3 protein, called by TCRdb with MiXCR from the multiplex PCR reads. The table shows around 470,000 distinct CDR3 sequences, with 12% to 15% occurring only once. These data were likewise used in another study, on T cells in Graves' hyperthyroidism and ophthalmopathy.

The input for sequencing was peripheral blood mononuclear cells (PBMCs), taken at new diagnosis, from a patient treated with antithyroid drugs. The source is a woman in her 50s with Graves disease.

This clonotype was detected many times. The chain is built from TRBV5-1 and TRBJ2-7; 10 nucleotides match TRBD2. The CDR3 has 13 residues. With V trimmed by 5 bases and J by 5 bases, 4 bases remained unmatched. Per the germline V gene, CDR1 is SGHRS and CDR2 is YFSETQ. Here the CDR3 reads CASSNGLADEQYF. The CDR3 DNA reads TGCGCCAGCAGTAACGGACTAGCGGACGAGCAGTACTTC.

This clonotype appeared many times. The chain has TRBV2 and TRBJ2-3, with 8 bases fitting TRBD2. Germline values: CDR1 SNHLY, CDR2 FYNNEI. V shed 3 bases, J shed 5 bases, and the junction held 4 bases outside the gene matches. The CDR3 length is 14 residues. The CDR3 bases are TGTGCCAGCAGTGAGGGGACTAGGCTAGATACGCAGTATTTT. Amino acids: CASSEGTRLDTQYF.

The chain uses TRBV20-1 and TRBJ2-2; D gene unclear. Germline V gives CDR1 DFQATT, CDR2 SNEGSKA (reference sequence). This CDR3 region has 16 residues. V was pared by 0 bases and J by 0 bases, with 11 bases between. The CDR3, as DNA: TGCAGTGCTAGAGACCCTGGTGGGGCGAACACCGGGGAGCTGTTTTTT. It codes for CSARDPGGANTGELFF.

This clonotype was recorded a few times. The chain couples TRBV7-9 to TRBJ2-7; D not certain. Germline V lookup: CDR1 SEHNR, CDR2 FQNEAQ (reference sequence). The CDR3 has 15 residues. The V end lost 1 base, the J end lost 0 bases, and 10 bases lay between the germline ends. The CDR3 loop is CASSLVPGNSYEQYF. In nucleotides, the CDR3 is TGTGCCAGCAGCTTAGTCCCAGGTAACTCCTACGAGCAGTACTTC.

Many counts were recorded for this clonotype. This chain uses TRBV11-2 with TRBJ2-5, with 8 bases that match TRBD1. The CDR3 extends over 15 amino acids. Germline V CDR1 and CDR2: SGHAT, FQNNGV. After removal of 5 bases from V and 4 bases from J, the junction contained 9 bases not matched to a gene. The CDR3: CASSLGTGRGETQYF. For the CDR3, the DNA is TGTGCCAGCAGCCTGGGGACAGGCCGAGGAGAGACCCAGTACTTC.

In its sample, this clonotype was seen a few times. V and J are TRBV7-2 and TRBJ1-2; D unclear. CDR3 length: 12 residues. The V gene lost 3 bases and the J gene lost 8 bases, with 10 bases spanning the gap. Germline CDR1 reads SGHTA; CDR2 reads FQGNSA. The CDR3 spells CASSFSVDGYTF. In nucleotides, the CDR3 is TGTGCCAGCAGCTTCTCAGTAGACGGCTACACCTTC.

In this sample, this clonotype turned up a few times. J is TRBJ2-7 and V is TRBV12-3 or TRBV12-4; tentatively, D is TRBD2 (5 bases). V dropped 6 bases and J dropped 5 bases, with 14 bases sitting between them. CDR3 size: 13 residues. The CDR3 region is CASSPTMGNEQYF. The CDR3 bases are TGTGCCAGCAGCCCGACTATGGGTAACGAGCAGTACTTC.

This sequence joins TRBV25-1 and TRBJ2-5; D is possibly TRBD2 (6 bases). V lost 8 bases to trimming and J lost 1 base, with 14 bases between them. Germline lookup yields CDR1 MGHDK and CDR2 SYGVNS. The CDR3 covers 14 residues. CDR3 sequence (DNA): TGTGCCAGCCGGGACTCCTGGGCCCAAGAGACCCAGTACTTC. Amino acids: CASRDSWAQETQYF.

This clonotype was detected many times. The rearrangement links TRBV12-3 or TRBV12-4 to TRBJ1-1; D is unresolved. This CDR3 spans 11 amino acids. V lost 6 bases and J 9 bases, leaving 11 bases between the germline ends. The DNA of the CDR3 is TGTGCCAGCAGATTTGACGGCCAAGCTTTCTTT. This codes for CASRFDGQAFF.

The rearrangement uses TRBV28 and TRBJ2-3, with TRBD2 identical over 14 bases. Trimming took 6 bases from V and 6 from J; bases not matched to a gene: 5. This CDR3 has 15 amino acids. CDR1 MDHEN and CDR2 SYDVKM come from the germline V gene. CDR3 DNA: TGTGCCAGCAGACCGGGACTAGCGGGAGCTGATACGCAGTATTTT. Encoded protein: CASRPGLAGADTQYF.

As regards this clonotype: It may be a read error: a sequence one base away is much more abundant. V is TRBV2 and J is TRBJ2-5; 12 nucleotides agree with TRBD2. The CDR3 sequence is 14 residues long. Germline-derived CDR1 and CDR2 are SNHLY and FYNNEI. With V trimmed by 6 bases and J by 11 bases, 10 bases remained unmatched. CDR3 bases: TGTGCCAGCAGCCCGGGACTAGCGGGTATTGAGCAGTACTTC. Its protein is CASSPGLAGIEQYF. Combining the CDR3 with reference TRBV2 and TRBJ2-5 gives the whole variable domain EPEVTQTPSHQVTQMGQEVILRCVPISNHLYFYWYRQILGQKVEFLVSFYNNEISEKSEIFDDQFSVERPDGSNFTLKIRSTKLEDSAMYFCASSPGLAGIEQYFGPGTRLLVL.

Ten or more counts support this clonotype. The rearrangement joins TRBV28 to TRBJ2-4; D gene uncertain. V was shortened by 3 bases and J by 8 bases, with 8 bases between the two germline ends. The CDR3 runs 12 residues. The germline gives CDR1 MDHEN, CDR2 SYDVKM. The DNA for the CDR3 is TGTGCCAGCAGTTTTCTCGAGGACATTCAGTACTTC. It translates to CASSFLEDIQYF.

The chain joins TRBV5-6 to TRBJ1-5; 9 bases are a match to TRBD1. Germline V lookup: CDR1 SGHDT, CDR2 YYEEEE. V lost 3 bases and J lost 4; bases outside the gene matches: 11. This CDR3 has 17 amino acids. The DNA for the CDR3 is TGTGCCAGCAGCTGGTCCGCCGGGACAGGGTCGAATCAGCCCCAGCATTTT. Amino acid sequence: CASSWSAGTGSNQPQHF.

This clonotype was picked up a small number of times. The rearrangement uses TRBV27 and TRBJ2-2, with TRBD1 identical over 8 bases. V was pared by 5 bases and J by 1 base, with 3 bases of the junction left unmatched. The CDR3 consists of 15 residues. CDR1 is MNHEY, CDR2 SMNVEV, per germline (reference sequence). This CDR3 is CASSRQGRNTGELFF. Written as DNA, the CDR3 is TGTGCCAGCAGTCGACAGGGGCGGAACACCGGGGAGCTGTTTTTT.

V usage is TRBV10-3 and J usage is TRBJ2-1, with a tentative D call TRBD2 (7 bases). V was cut by 4 bases and J by 10 bases, with 20 bases left in between. This CDR3 region has 15 residues. CDR1 is ENHRY and CDR2 is SYGVKD in the germline V gene. DNA for the CDR3: TGTGCCATCAGTGGGGGCGGGAGCAGGGGTTACGAGCAGTTCTTC. Translating gives CAISGGGSRGYEQFF.

This clonotype has just a few counts. The V gene is TRBV9, the J gene TRBJ2-7; 11 bases map to TRBD1. In germline, CDR1 is SGDLS, CDR2 YYNGEE. Germline trimming cut 0 bases from V and 6 bases from J; bases unmatched to any gene: 2. This CDR3 comprises 14 residues. This chain's CDR3 is CASSVEGTGGEQYF. The CDR3 region has the DNA TGTGCCAGCAGCGTAGAAGGGACAGGGGGCGAGCAGTACTTC.

As DNA, the CDR3 is TGTGCCAGCACCGTGACAAGCACAGATACGCAGTATTTT. Amino acids: CASTVTSTDTQYF. This sequence joins TRBV3-1 and TRBJ2-3; D ambiguous. With 7 bases removed from V and 0 bases from J, the gap between germline ends came to 8 bases. CDR1 and CDR2 (germline): LGHDT, YNNKEL (reference sequence). The CDR3 totals 13 residues.

This clonotype was seen more than once but under ten times. V is TRBV10-3 and J is TRBJ2-7, with 8 nucleotides matching TRBD2. V trimming: 3 bases; J trimming: 2 bases; junction bases outside the gene matches: 3. The CDR3 loop spans 14 amino acids. CDR1 ENHRY and CDR2 SYGVKD come from the germline V gene. The DNA for the CDR3 is TGTGCCATCAGTGACGGGAGGGCAGCCTACGAGCAGTACTTC. This codes for CAISDGRAAYEQYF.

The rearrangement uses TRBV19 and TRBJ2-3, with a weak D call TRBD2 (6 bases). The CDR3 contains 13 residues. Germline V gene lookup returns CDR1 LNHDA and CDR2 SQIVND (reference sequence). V was cut by 5 bases and J by 14 bases, with 20 bases left in between. CDR3 nucleotides: TGTGCCAGTAGTCCTCGGACTATATTGAGGCCGTATTTT. It specifies CASSPRTILRPYF.

This clonotype was picked up a small number of times. J is TRBJ2-2 and V is TRBV7-9; TRBD2 matches 7 bases. The CDR3 extends over 14 amino acids. With V trimmed by 5 bases and J by 7 bases, 7 bases remained unmatched. Germline V gives CDR1 SEHNR, CDR2 FQNEAQ (reference sequence). The chain's CDR3 is CASSGREHVGELFF. For the CDR3, the DNA is TGTGCCAGCAGCGGGCGGGAGCATGTCGGGGAGCTGTTTTTT.

Here the CDR3 reads CASASTDTQYF. The CDR3, as DNA: TGTGCCAGCGCTAGCACAGATACGCAGTATTTT. The chain recombines TRBV7-9 with TRBJ2-3, with D uncertain. CDR1 SEHNR and CDR2 FQNEAQ come from the germline V gene (reference sequence). This CDR3 is 11 amino acids long. V was trimmed by 8 bases and J by 0 bases, leaving 3 bases between them.